The 27 T cell receptor beta chains listed next were all sequenced from one sample in a study of neurological immune-mediated disorders. TCRdb redid the calling of the 5' RACE reads with MiXCR, one entry per CDR3 protein. This table holds tens of thousands of distinct CDR3 sequences, around 14% found once. The sequenced sample consisted of PBMCs. These receptors originate from a woman between 45 and 65 years old in good health.

This clonotype was seen ten or more times. The CDR3 coding sequence is TGCAGTGCTAGGGGCAACAGAGTAATGAACACTGAAGCTTTCTTT. Protein sequence: CSARGNRVMNTEAFF. The rearrangement joins TRBV20-1 to TRBJ1-1; unclear D gene. There are 15 residues in the CDR3. Germline V gives CDR1 DFQATT, CDR2 SNEGSKA (reference sequence). V shed 3 bases and J shed 0 bases, with 14 bases lying between them.

This clonotype occurred many times. The chain uses TRBV6-5 and TRBJ2-6, with TRBD2 as a possible D gene (5 bases). Trimming stripped 2 bases from V and 0 bases from J, with 8 bases between. Germline assignment: CDR1 MNHEY and CDR2 SVGAGI. The CDR3 is 16 residues long. CDR3 region: CASSYGSSSGANVLTF. In DNA, the CDR3 is TGTGCCAGCAGTTACGGGAGTAGCTCTGGGGCCAACGTCCTGACTTTC.

This clonotype was picked up many times. This chain links TRBV5-5 with TRBJ1-1; perhaps TRBD1 as D (6 bases). Between the trimmed V and J ends, which lost 2 bases and 4 bases, there was a span of 12 bases. Germline V gene lookup returns CDR1 SGHKS and CDR2 YYEKEE (reference sequence). CDR3 length equals 14 residues. CDR3 residues: CASSLTDRITEAFF. The CDR3 DNA reads as TGTGCCAGCAGCTTAACAGACAGGATCACTGAAGCTTTCTTT.

This clonotype was detected ten times or more. The chain carries TRBV6-5 and TRBJ1-3; D gene ambiguous. The V and J ends lost 2 bases and 1 base respectively, with 9 bases between them. The CDR3 has 15 amino acids. Germline-derived CDR1 and CDR2 are MNHEY and SVGAGI. DNA for the CDR3: TGTGCCAGCAGTTACCGTGGAGGTTCTGGAAACACCATATATTTT. Protein: CASSYRGGSGNTIYF.

This clonotype was seen many times. The chain links TRBV5-1 to TRBJ2-3; 9 bases are shared with TRBD1. The CDR3 runs to 16 residues. With V trimmed by 1 base and J by 5 bases, 8 bases remained unmatched. Germline CDR1 SGHRS, CDR2 YFSETQ. The CDR3: CASSLTPGQGKDTQYF. The CDR3, as DNA: TGCGCCAGCAGCTTGACGCCGGGACAGGGAAAAGATACGCAGTATTTT.

The chain links TRBV18 to TRBJ2-5, with D uncertain. The CDR3 runs 13 residues. Looked up from germline, CDR1 is KGHSH and CDR2 is LQKENI. V was shortened by 3 bases and J by 2 bases, with 7 bases between the two germline ends. CDR3 residues: CASSPAAQETQYF. CDR3 DNA sequence: TGTGCCAGCTCACCGGCCGCTCAAGAGACCCAGTACTTC.

This sequence joins TRBV6-6 and TRBJ1-2; no clear D. Trimming pared 6 bases from V and 2 bases from J, leaving 4 bases between. Germline CDR1 MNHNY, CDR2 SVGAGI (reference sequence). This CDR3 is 11 amino acids long. The CDR3 region has the DNA TGTGCCAGCAGACGAAACTATGGCTACACCTTC. Translation gives CASRRNYGYTF.

This clonotype was observed at least ten times. The chain joins TRBV12-3 or TRBV12-4 to TRBJ1-6; 9 bases are a match to TRBD1. V lost 6 bases to trimming and J lost 10 bases; unmatched junction nucleotides: 7. This CDR3 comprises 14 residues. This chain's CDR3 is CASRDRGGGSPLHF. CDR3 DNA sequence: TGTGCCAGCAGGGACAGGGGCGGAGGGTCACCCCTCCACTTT.

This clonotype was seen many times. The rearrangement links TRBV3-1 to TRBJ2-7, with 8 positions matching TRBD2. CDR1 LGHDT and CDR2 YNNKEL come from the germline V gene (reference sequence). V was pared by 0 bases and J by 6 bases, with 7 bases of the junction left unmatched. The CDR3 has 15 amino acids. CDR3 coding DNA: TGTGCCAGCAGCCAAGACGGCGGGGGGCCCTTCGAGCAGTACTTC. It yields the protein CASSQDGGGPFEQYF.

This clonotype was observed many times. The rearrangement links TRBV7-2 to TRBJ2-7; TRBD2 matches 10 bases. CDR1 and CDR2 (germline): SGHTA, FQGNSA. The CDR3 extends over 16 amino acids. V trimming: 6 bases; J trimming: 5 bases; junction bases outside the gene matches: 13. CDR3 sequence reads: CASRFHLSGGYHEQYF. CDR3 sequence (DNA): TGTGCCAGCAGATTCCACCTTAGCGGGGGGTACCACGAGCAGTACTTC.

This clonotype was seen at least ten times. The genes are TRBV29-1 and TRBJ1-1; D uncertain. Germline lookup yields CDR1 SQVTM and CDR2 ANQGSEA. V lost 4 bases and J lost 7, with 16 bases in between. The CDR3 spans 13 residues. In DNA, the CDR3 is TGCAGCGTTGTTAGGGAAGTGAGGTTTGAAGCTTTCTTT. It encodes CSVVREVRFEAFF.

There are many counts of this clonotype. The J gene is TRBJ2-3, the V gene TRBV15; 9 bases agree with TRBD2. The CDR3 covers 15 residues. Unmatched junction bases numbered 2, after V lost 1 base and J lost 3 bases. CDR1 is LNHNV, CDR2 YYDKDF, per germline (reference sequence). CDR3: CATSRGSGGTDTQYF. In DNA form, the CDR3 reads TGTGCCACCAGCAGAGGTAGCGGGGGAACAGATACGCAGTATTTT.

This clonotype was observed at least ten times. J is TRBJ1-6 and V is TRBV28, with D possibly being TRBD1 (6 bases). This CDR3 comprises 15 residues. Germline V lookup: CDR1 MDHEN, CDR2 SYDVKM. V was clipped by 1 base and J by 8 bases, with 12 bases between them. Written as DNA, the CDR3 is TGTGCCAGCAGTTTATCATCAGGGGACTATTCACCCCTCCACTTT. Its protein product is CASSLSSGDYSPLHF. Complete variable domain (other parts from reference TRBV28 and TRBJ1-6): DVKVTQSSRYLVKRTGEKVFLECVQDMDHENMFWYRQDPGLGLRLIYFSYDVKMKEKGDIPEGYSVSREKKERFSLILESASTNQTSMYLCASSLSSGDYSPLHFGNGTRLTVT.

This chain links TRBV3-1 with TRBJ2-5; no clear D. The CDR3 runs 13 residues. Trimming cost V 7 bases and J 7 bases, with 16 bases left between them. The germline gives CDR1 LGHDT, CDR2 YNNKEL (reference sequence). DNA for the CDR3: TGTGCCAGCATTCAAGACCCTTTGGGGACCCAGTACTTC. This codes for CASIQDPLGTQYF.

This clonotype came up many times. For the CDR3, the DNA is TGTGCCAGCAGCTCGCGGGGGGGGGTCCAAGAGACCCAGTACTTC. It translates to CASSSRGGVQETQYF. This chain joins TRBV7-2 and TRBJ2-5; TRBD2 agrees at 9 bases. The J segment lost 1 base and the V segment lost 4 bases, leaving 4 bases of the junction unmatched. CDR1 SGHTA and CDR2 FQGNSA come from the germline V gene. The CDR3 is made up of 15 amino acids.

This clonotype was seen ten or more times. The CDR3 DNA reads as TGTGCCAGCAGCCTCCTACAAGGGGGTGATGGGGATTCACCCCTCCACTTT. This translates into CASSLLQGGDGDSPLHF. The chain has TRBV11-2 and TRBJ1-6; D may be TRBD1 (6 bases). The germline V gene encodes CDR1 SGHAT and CDR2 FQNNGV. The V and J ends lost 5 bases and 8 bases respectively, with 22 bases between them. There are 17 residues in the CDR3.

This clonotype was found many times. The chain has TRBV5-6 and TRBJ1-1; the D gene is possibly TRBD1 (6 bases). Trimming cost V 3 bases and J 3 bases, with 15 bases left between them. CDR3 length equals 15 residues. Germline V gives CDR1 SGHDT, CDR2 YYEEEE. DNA for the CDR3: TGTGCCAGCAGCTCCGGACAGCAAAGGGACACTGAAGCTTTCTTT. Translating gives CASSSGQQRDTEAFF.

This clonotype was seen only a few times. The chain is built from TRBV5-1 and TRBJ2-3; perhaps D is TRBD1 or TRBD2 (5 bases each). From germline, CDR1 is SGHRS and CDR2 YFSETQ. The CDR3 length is 18 residues. The V end was cut by 0 bases, the J end by 5 bases, with 22 bases between. This CDR3 reads CASSLDGAILSAGDTQYF. Here the CDR3 DNA reads TGCGCCAGCAGCTTGGACGGGGCCATTTTATCCGCTGGAGATACGCAGTATTTT.

This clonotype was counted between two and nine times. The chain is built from TRBV9 and TRBJ2-5; 8 bases are a match to TRBD2. Per the germline V gene, CDR1 is SGDLS and CDR2 is YYNGEE. This CDR3 comprises 17 residues. Trimming at V came to 5 bases and at J to 4 bases, leaving 16 bases not matched to a gene. In DNA form, the CDR3 reads TGTGCCAGCAGTGGAGGACCGGGACTAGTAATGGGAGAGACCCAGTACTTC. Translating it yields CASSGGPGLVMGETQYF.

At least ten counts were recorded for this clonotype. The chain joins TRBV21-1 to TRBJ2-7; TRBD1 was called by the table and not checked on the DNA. TRBV21-1 is classified as a pseudogene. The CDR3 loop spans 17 amino acids. CDR3 bases: TGTGCCAGCAGCAAAGCGCTTTCAGAGCCCCCCGTCTGCGAGCAGTACTTC. This codes for CASSKALSEPPVCEQYF.

At least ten counts were recorded for this clonotype. The J gene is TRBJ2-1, the V gene TRBV5-1; TRBD1 might be the D (6 bases). Trimming took off 0 bases at V and 5 bases at J, with 12 bases between the two ends. Germline V gives CDR1 SGHRS, CDR2 YFSETQ. This CDR3 contains 15 residues. In DNA, the CDR3 is TGCGCCAGCAGCTTGGGGACAGCAAATAACAATGAGCAGTTCTTC. Its translation is CASSLGTANNNEQFF.

In this sample, this clonotype turned up many times. The V call is TRBV5-4, the J call TRBJ2-3, with TRBD2 matching 9 bases. This CDR3 is 14 amino acids long. Germline loops: CDR1 SGHNT, CDR2 YYREEE (reference sequence). The ends lost 5 bases at V and 6 bases at J; junction bases unmatched: 7. In nucleotides, the CDR3 is TGTGCCAGCAGATTCGGGACTAGCCGCGATACGCAGTATTTT. It codes for CASRFGTSRDTQYF.

This clonotype was detected ten times or more. The gene calls are TRBV7-2 and TRBJ2-1; 7 bases fit TRBD1. This CDR3 is 12 amino acids long. Per germline, CDR1 SGHTA and CDR2 FQGNSA. V was clipped by 4 bases and J by 12 bases; unmatched bases: 6. The CDR3 DNA sequence: TGTGCCAGCAGCTACAGGGGTTTGGGGCAGTTCTTC. Translated: CASSYRGLGQFF.

There are a few counts of this clonotype. The chain combines TRBV5-1 with TRBJ2-2; 7 bases are shared with TRBD1. With V trimmed by 0 bases and J by 6 bases, 8 bases remained unmatched. The CDR3 contains 16 residues. CDR1 is SGHRS and CDR2 is YFSETQ in the germline V gene. The CDR3 DNA reads as TGCGCCAGCAGCTTGGCCGCGACAGGGATTGCCGGGGAGCTGTTTTTT. It specifies CASSLAATGIAGELFF.

This clonotype was counted ten times or more. The genes are TRBV11-1 and TRBJ1-2; D unclear. The germline V and J ends were trimmed by 4 bases and 3 bases, with 15 bases remaining between them. The CDR3 is made up of 15 amino acids. Germline CDR1 is SGHAT and CDR2 is FQDESV (reference sequence). DNA of the CDR3: TGTGCCAGCAGCTCCAACGGTGGGAGAGACTATGGCTACACCTTC. Residues: CASSSNGGRDYGYTF. Filled out from reference TRBV11-1 and TRBJ1-2, the complete variable domain reads EAEVAQSPRYKITEKSQAVAFWCDPISGHATLYWYRQILGQGPELLVQFQDESVVDDSQLPKDRFSAERLKGVDSTLKIQPAELGDSAMYLCASSSNGGRDYGYTFGSGTRLTVV.

This clonotype was seen at least ten times. The chain uses TRBV5-1 and TRBJ1-6; 7 nucleotides align to TRBD1. Germline CDR1 is SGHRS and CDR2 is YFSETQ. The junction had 13 bases not matched to a gene; V was cut back by 3 bases and J by 7 bases. CDR3 length: 17 residues. In DNA, the CDR3 is TGCGCCAGCAGCTCAATGTCCGTCCAGGGGGGGAATTCACCCCTCCACTTT. It yields the protein CASSSMSVQGGNSPLHF.

This clonotype came up many times. The J gene is TRBJ2-1, the V gene TRBV5-6, with unresolved D. The CDR3 sequence is 14 residues long. V lost 4 bases and J lost 4, with 12 bases in between. Germline V gene sequence: CDR1 SGHDT, CDR2 YYEEEE. CDR3 in DNA: TGTGCCAGCAGCATCGCCCGCCATTACAATGAGCAGTTCTTC. The encoded protein is CASSIARHYNEQFF.